This T cell receptor beta chain was retrieved from a study of regulatory T cells in long-lasting Graves disease. Study-level information: Persistence in Graves' disease denoted antithyroid drug use beyond 5 years alongside positive TSH receptor antibodies.

Documented time point: persistent/refractory GD, antithyroid drugs over 5 years with positive TRAb. From PBMCs, RNA was extracted and then used to make the TCR library. Libraries of TCR beta came from iRepertoire HTBI primers plus Arm-PCR of CDR3 regions. MiXCR, applied by TCRdb to the multiplex PCR reads, yields one record per CDR3 protein. The sample lists hundreds of thousands of distinct CDR3 sequences, around a fifth occurring once. Sequenced material: peripheral blood mononuclear cells (PBMCs), taken when the disease was refractory, from a patient treated with antithyroid drugs. This TCR derives from a female donor with Graves disease.

The CDR3 spells CASSVAGQSSYEQYF. The CDR3 DNA sequence: TGTGCCAGCAGCGTAGCGGGCCAGAGCTCCTACGAGCAGTACTTC. V and J are TRBV9 and TRBJ2-7; D gene uncertain. The CDR3 has 15 residues. Per germline, CDR1 SGDLS and CDR2 YYNGEE. The V and J ends lost 0 bases and 0 bases respectively, with 10 bases between them.